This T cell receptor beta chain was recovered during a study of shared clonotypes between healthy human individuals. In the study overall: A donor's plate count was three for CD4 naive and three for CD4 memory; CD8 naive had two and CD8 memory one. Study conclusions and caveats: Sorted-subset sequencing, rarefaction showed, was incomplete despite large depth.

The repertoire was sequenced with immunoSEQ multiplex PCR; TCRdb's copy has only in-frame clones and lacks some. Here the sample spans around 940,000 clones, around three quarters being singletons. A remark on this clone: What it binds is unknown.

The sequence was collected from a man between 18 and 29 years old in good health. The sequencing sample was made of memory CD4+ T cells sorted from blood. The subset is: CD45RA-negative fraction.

The CDR3 sequence is CASSIGGLNNSPLHF. The CDR3, as DNA: TGTGCCAGTAGTATAGGAGGACTGAACAATTCACCCCTCCACTTT. V and J are TRBV19 and TRBJ1-6; D unclear. V was cut by 1 base and J by 7 bases, with 11 bases left in between. Germline CDR1 LNHDA, CDR2 SQIVND (reference sequence). CDR3 length: 15 residues.